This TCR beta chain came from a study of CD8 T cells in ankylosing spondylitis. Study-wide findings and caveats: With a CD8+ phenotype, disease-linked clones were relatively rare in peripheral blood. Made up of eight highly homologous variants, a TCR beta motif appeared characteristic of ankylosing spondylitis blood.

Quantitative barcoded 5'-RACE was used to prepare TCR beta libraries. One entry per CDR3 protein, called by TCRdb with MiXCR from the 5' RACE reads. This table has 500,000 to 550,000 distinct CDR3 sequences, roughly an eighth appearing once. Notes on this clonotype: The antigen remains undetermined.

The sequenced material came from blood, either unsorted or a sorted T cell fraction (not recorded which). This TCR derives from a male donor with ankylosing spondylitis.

Here the CDR3 DNA reads TGTGCCAGCAGCTTGGGGGGACTAGCGGCCTCCTACAATGAGCAGTTCTTC. Protein product: CASSLGGLAASYNEQFF. The rearrangement joins TRBV5-5 to TRBJ2-1; 11 nucleotides agree with TRBD2. Germline lookup yields CDR1 SGHKS and CDR2 YYEKEE (reference sequence). Losses at the gene ends were 0 bases for V and 0 bases for J; bases not matched to a gene: 2. The CDR3 consists of 17 residues.